A single sample gave rise to the 14 T cell receptor beta chains below, sequenced in a study of CD8 T cells in ankylosing spondylitis. TCRdb used MiXCR to reprocess the 5' RACE reads, holding one entry per CDR3 protein. The table shows some 350,000 distinct CDR3 sequences, with roughly 14% occurring only once. Sequenced material: blood, either unsorted or a sorted T cell fraction (not recorded which). The receptors derive from a male donor with ankylosing spondylitis or in good health (not recorded which).

V and J are TRBV12-3 or TRBV12-4 and TRBJ2-7; 7 nucleotides match TRBD2. The CDR3 runs to 15 residues. J lost 7 bases, V lost 6 bases, and 15 bases had no gene match. The chain's CDR3 is CASRPPGTPGREQYF. The CDR3 DNA reads TGTGCCAGCAGGCCGCCCGGGACGCCCGGGAGGGAGCAGTACTTC.

The V gene is TRBV20-1, the J gene TRBJ2-3; 11 nucleotides match TRBD2. CDR1 is DFQATT and CDR2 is SNEGSKA in the germline V gene (reference sequence). Losses at the gene ends were 8 bases for V and 3 bases for J; bases not matched to a gene: 4. The CDR3 extends over 13 amino acids. The CDR3: CSPLAGGTDTQYF. Here the CDR3 DNA reads TGCAGTCCTCTAGCGGGGGGAACAGATACGCAGTATTTT.

This clonotype was seen a few times. The rearrangement uses TRBV29-1 and TRBJ2-5, with TRBD2 matching over 10 bases. Germline values: CDR1 SQVTM, CDR2 ANQGSEA. The V and J ends lost 7 bases and 4 bases, in that order; junction bases with no gene match: 6. This CDR3 contains 13 residues. The CDR3 spells CSGVLAGVETQYF. The CDR3 nucleotides read TGCAGCGGCGTTCTAGCGGGAGTAGAGACCCAGTACTTC.

This chain connects TRBV11-2 to TRBJ2-1; 8 nucleotides agree with TRBD2. This CDR3 contains 18 residues. Germline CDR1 and CDR2: SGHAT and FQNNGV. The trim removed 3 bases at V and 3 bases at J, leaving 13 bases unmatched. This chain's CDR3 is CASSLLGGGLGFYNEQFF. DNA of the CDR3: TGTGCCAGCAGCTTGTTGGGAGGGGGACTAGGGTTCTACAATGAGCAGTTCTTC.

The chain links TRBV27 to TRBJ1-4; D is ambiguous. The CDR3 runs to 13 residues. With 2 bases removed from V and 12 bases from J, the gap between germline ends came to 13 bases. Germline V lookup: CDR1 MNHEY, CDR2 SMNVEV (reference sequence). The CDR3 spells CASSLDAPGELFF. The CDR3 coding sequence is TGTGCCAGCAGTTTAGACGCGCCCGGTGAACTGTTTTTT.

The chain has TRBV20-1 and TRBJ2-1; D is unresolved. Trimming removed 5 bases at V and 4 bases at J, with 12 bases between. The V gene's germline CDR1 is DFQATT and CDR2 SNEGSKA (reference sequence). The CDR3 contains 13 residues. The CDR3, as DNA: TGCAGTGCTCCGGCGTGGAGTTACAATGAGCAGTTCTTC. Translated: CSAPAWSYNEQFF.

This clonotype was observed a few times. This chain joins TRBV4-2 and TRBJ2-1; TRBD2 matches at 8 bases. The CDR3 loop spans 16 amino acids. V lost 1 base to trimming and J lost 5 bases; unmatched junction nucleotides: 7. The V gene's germline CDR1 is LGHNA and CDR2 YNFKEQ. For the CDR3, the DNA is TGTGCCAGCAGCCAAGCCCGGGGGGGGTCAAACAATGAGCAGTTCTTC. It specifies CASSQARGGSNNEQFF.

The sample holds a few counts of this clonotype. The chain recombines TRBV20-1 with TRBJ1-2; TRBD1 is a possible D gene (5 bases). This CDR3 comprises 15 residues. Looked up from germline, CDR1 is DFQATT and CDR2 is SNEGSKA (reference sequence). Trimming shortened V by 0 bases and J by 8 bases, and 19 bases separated the two germline ends. CDR3 residues: CSARDERGVAGGYTF. The CDR3 DNA sequence: TGCAGTGCTAGAGATGAGCGGGGGGTGGCGGGAGGCTACACCTTC.

This clonotype was observed a few times. The chain recombines TRBV5-4 with TRBJ1-5; possible D gene TRBD1, 6 bases. CDR1 is SGHNT and CDR2 is YYREEE in the germline V gene (reference sequence). This CDR3 has 17 amino acids. V lost 4 bases and J 0 bases, leaving 17 bases between the germline ends. The CDR3 DNA follows: TGTGCCAGCAGCCGAGGTGGGGGCCAGACTAGCAATCAGCCCCAGCATTTT. Its translation is CASSRGGGQTSNQPQHF.

This clonotype was seen many times. The chain employs TRBV4-2 and TRBJ2-1; D could derive from TRBD1 or TRBD2 (5 bases each). The CDR3 is made up of 15 amino acids. Trimming shortened V by 4 bases and J by 8 bases, and 18 bases separated the two germline ends. Looked up from germline, CDR1 is LGHNA and CDR2 is YNFKEQ. The CDR3 DNA is TGTGCCAGCAGCCGAAGGCCCCGGGACGTAGATGAGCAGTTCTTC. It yields the protein CASSRRPRDVDEQFF.

The chain employs TRBV7-2 and TRBJ2-5, with 8 positions matching TRBD1. CDR1 is SGHTA and CDR2 is FQGNSA in the germline V gene. This CDR3 is 13 amino acids long. V lost 3 bases and J lost 4; bases outside the gene matches: 1. The CDR3 protein is CASSFDRGETQYF. CDR3 DNA: TGTGCCAGCAGCTTTGACAGGGGAGAGACCCAGTACTTC.

The gene calls are TRBV20-1 and TRBJ2-2; 8 bases are a match to TRBD2. Germline CDR1 reads DFQATT; CDR2 reads SNEGSKA (reference sequence). The CDR3 runs to 21 residues. J gave up 4 bases and V 3 bases, and 25 bases lay outside the gene matches. CDR3 DNA: TGCAGTGCTAGCGGCGGGGCCCGAACTAGCGGCCTCCAATGGGGCACCGGGGAGCTGTTTTTT. Protein sequence: CSASGGARTSGLQWGTGELFF.

The V call is TRBV4-2, the J call TRBJ2-3; D is unclear. In germline, CDR1 is LGHNA, CDR2 YNFKEQ. The V and J ends lost 1 base and 2 bases respectively, with 7 bases between them. The CDR3 contains 14 residues. The chain's CDR3 is CASSQGVATDTQYF. The CDR3 DNA is TGTGCCAGCAGCCAAGGGGTGGCCACAGATACGCAGTATTTT.

The chain uses TRBV10-3 and TRBJ2-7, with D perhaps assigned TRBD1 or TRBD2 (5 bases each). The CDR3 extends over 15 amino acids. Germline V gene data show CDR1 as ENHRY and CDR2 as SYGVKD. Deletions cut 5 bases from V and 5 bases from J, with 19 bases between. In nucleotides, the CDR3 is TGTGCCATCAGTCCCGGGACGGCTGTCGGGAACGAGCAGTACTTC. This translates into CAISPGTAVGNEQYF.